These 3 T cell receptor beta chains originate from one sample sequenced in a study of cytomegalovirus exposure and HLA in healthy donors. PCR employed 60 Vbeta and 13 Jbeta primers. Sequenced by immunoSEQ multiplex PCR; TCRdb stores in-frame clones only, minus some. Found here are more than 50,000 clones, approximately 63% of them singletons; the top ten hold just under 20%. Source material: PBMCs. Receptors were obtained from an older woman in good health and CMV-seropositive.

In its sample, this clone was seen a few times. The V and J genes are TRBV11-2 and TRBJ2-7; possibly TRBD2 for D (6 bases). CDR3 length: 14 residues. V was pared by 5 bases and J by 1 base, with 12 bases between. The V gene's germline CDR1 is SGHAT and CDR2 FQNNGV. CDR3 residues: CASSQQAGSYEQYF. CDR3 in DNA: TGTGCCAGCAGCCAGCAGGCGGGGTCCTACGAGCAGTACTTC.

J is TRBJ1-2 and V is TRBV18; tentatively, D is TRBD1 (6 bases). CDR3 size: 15 residues. The germline V gene has CDR1 KGHSH and CDR2 LQKENI. Deletions cut 0 bases from V and 2 bases from J, with 10 bases between. The CDR3: CASSPPNRANYGYTF. The CDR3 DNA is TGTGCCAGCTCACCACCTAACAGGGCGAACTATGGCTACACCTTC.

CDR3 DNA sequence: TGTGCCAGTAGTAGCTTTCAGGGGACCACAGATACGCAGTATTTT. Protein: CASSSFQGTTDTQYF. The chain combines TRBV19 with TRBJ2-3; a possible D gene is TRBD1 (6 bases). This CDR3 region has 15 residues. The V gene lost 4 bases and the J gene lost 2 bases, with 13 bases spanning the gap. The germline CDR1 and CDR2 sequences are LNHDA and SQIVND (reference sequence). The full variable domain, its missing parts supplied by reference TRBV19 and TRBJ2-3, is DGGITQSPKYLFRKEGQNVTLSCEQNLNHDAMYWYRQDPGQGLRLIYYSQIVNDFQKGDIAEGYSVSREKKESFPLTVTSAQKNPTAFYLCASSSFQGTTDTQYFGPGTRLTVL.